This T cell receptor beta chain was sequenced for a study of blood T cells in healthy people across ages. This CDR3 spans 12 amino acids. V dropped 10 bases and J dropped 4; count of bases not matched to a gene: 3. Germline V CDR1 and CDR2: MDHEN, SYDVKM. For every donor, a draw yielded roughly 9.3 milliliters of peripheral blood. This clonotype appeared a few times. Its antigen is unidentified. The study, taken as a whole, reports: Per million T cells, TCR beta diversity dropped about linearly as age rose.

The second PCR ran about 6 to 11 cycles with a sample-barcoded 5' primer and J-beta primers. MiXCR, applied by TCRdb to the 5' RACE reads, yields one record per CDR3 protein. The table shows 900,000 to 950,000 distinct CDR3 sequences, with about 27% occurring only once. This same sample was also taken into another study, of T cells of mothers and their children. That work contributes: All RNA that had been extracted was used for cDNA synthesis at 1.5 ug per 15 ul. Mothers yielded over 8.5 million CDR3 reads, children 2.5 million to 3 million each.

The sample taken for sequencing was blood. This receptor was taken from a woman aged 40 to 49 in good health. The chain has TRBV28 and TRBJ1-5; TRBD1 aligns across 8 bases. Here the CDR3 reads CATRQGNQPQHF. CDR3 in DNA: TGTGCCACTCGACAGGGGAATCAGCCCCAGCATTTT.